The clone carrying this T cell receptor (beta chain) was seen more than once but under ten times. These data originate in a study of CD8+ T cells in alopecia areata. V was clipped by 2 bases and J by 5 bases; unmatched bases: 5. The CDR3 runs to 16 residues. Germline-derived CDR1 and CDR2 are MNHEY and SVGAGI. Investigators isolated RNA and reverse transcribed it into cDNA to act as the sequencing template. TCRdb's table, derived via immunoSEQ multiplex PCR, lists solely in-frame clones and lacks some. Seen here are 180,000 or so clones, approximately 59% observed once, and the top ten hold 16%. The treatment denotes: oral pan-JAK inhibitor, 5-10 mg twice daily.

The specimen was CD4+ T cells sorted from blood, collected at approximately week 60, from a patient treated with tofacitinib. The sequence came from a human donor with alopecia areata. The rearrangement joins TRBV6-5 to TRBJ1-4, with 10 bases matching TRBD1. The CDR3 loop is CASSYGPGQGNEKLFF. CDR3 DNA: TGTGCCAGCAGTTACGGACCGGGACAGGGGAATGAAAAACTGTTTTTT.